Listed below are T cell receptor beta chains from one sample, sequenced in a study of multiple sclerosis patients with progressive multifocal leukoencephalopathy. The table came from immunoSEQ multiplex PCR; TCRdb's copy has only in-frame clones and leaves some out. The sample records roughly 34,000 clones, about 88% being singletons. Sequenced input: PBMCs. These TCRs come from a human donor with multiple sclerosis. The CDR3 runs from the conserved cysteine through the conserved F or W. Each record gives: CDR3 DNA, CDR3 protein, clone size, D gene, J gene, V gene. D genes are given only for firm matches. Not every row has a clone size; where given, it reads once, few, many or a size class.

cdr3_nt: TGTGCCAGCAGATCCTCCGGGGGCTCGTGGGAGCAGTACTTC
cdr3_aa: CASRSSGGSWEQYF
clone_size: .
d_call: .
j_call: TRBJ2-7
v_call: TRBV7-9

cdr3_nt: TGTGCCAGCAGCTTGCGGTCGGGGAGGAATGAAGCTTTCTTT
cdr3_aa: CASSLRSGRNEAFF
clone_size: .
d_call: .
j_call: TRBJ1-1
v_call: TRBV5-4

cdr3_nt: TGCGCCAGCAGCCAAATTTGGTCCGTCGGGGTCTCCTACGAGCAGTACTTC
cdr3_aa: CASSQIWSVGVSYEQYF
clone_size: .
d_call: .
j_call: TRBJ2-7
v_call: TRBV4-1

cdr3_nt: TGTGCCAGCAGTGAAACCACAGGGGAGGCCTACGAGCAGTACTTC
cdr3_aa: CASSETTGEAYEQYF
clone_size: .
d_call: .
j_call: TRBJ2-7
v_call: TRBV6-1

cdr3_nt: TGTGCCAGCAGCCTCATCCAACCCTTGGGCTCGAACACCGGGGAGCTGTTTTTT
cdr3_aa: CASSLIQPLGSNTGELFF
clone_size: .
d_call: .
j_call: TRBJ2-2
v_call: TRBV27

cdr3_nt: TGTGCCAGCAGCTTAAAGGCTGGAGGGGTCCCTTACACCGGGGAGCTGTTTTTT
cdr3_aa: CASSLKAGGVPYTGELFF
clone_size: .
d_call: .
j_call: TRBJ2-2
v_call: TRBV7-2

cdr3_nt: TGTGCCAGCAGCACCCGGTCGGCTAGCGGGTTAGTACAATGGAATGAGCAGTTCTTC
cdr3_aa: CASSTRSASGLVQWNEQFF
clone_size: .
d_call: TRBD2
j_call: TRBJ2-1
v_call: TRBV14

cdr3_nt: TGCGCCAGCAGCTACCCACAGGGGACTGAAGCTTTCTTT
cdr3_aa: CASSYPQGTEAFF
clone_size: .
d_call: TRBD1
j_call: TRBJ1-1
v_call: TRBV5-1

cdr3_nt: TGTGCCTGGAGCGCTATACTAGCGGGAGGTAGGGATACGCAGTATTTT
cdr3_aa: CAWSAILAGGRDTQYF
clone_size: .
d_call: TRBD2
j_call: TRBJ2-3
v_call: TRBV30

cdr3_nt: TGTGCCATCAGTGAGGAGGGAGGTGAAGCTTTCTTT
cdr3_aa: CAISEEGGEAFF
clone_size: few
d_call: .
j_call: TRBJ1-1
v_call: TRBV10-3

cdr3_nt: TGTGCCAGCAGTCCGGGGCATGCAGCAGATACGCAGTATTTT
cdr3_aa: CASSPGHAADTQYF
clone_size: .
d_call: .
j_call: TRBJ2-3
v_call: TRBV25-1

cdr3_nt: TGCGCCAGCAGCATTAATCCGGGACAGGGGGCAAACGAGCAGTACTTC
cdr3_aa: CASSINPGQGANEQYF
clone_size: .
d_call: TRBD1
j_call: TRBJ2-7
v_call: TRBV5-1

cdr3_nt: TGCGCCAGCAGTGAAGGGGACCGCTTCACTCCAACTAATGAAAAACTGTTTTTT
cdr3_aa: CASSEGDRFTPTNEKLFF
clone_size: .
d_call: .
j_call: TRBJ1-4
v_call: TRBV10-2

cdr3_nt: TGTGCCAGCGTGGCTAAAAGGCCAGATACGCAGTATTTT
cdr3_aa: CASVAKRPDTQYF
clone_size: .
d_call: .
j_call: TRBJ2-3
v_call: TRBV2

cdr3_nt: TGTGCCAGCACCAGACTAGCGGGAGTTGCAGATACGCAGTATTTT
cdr3_aa: CASTRLAGVADTQYF
clone_size: .
d_call: TRBD2
j_call: TRBJ2-3
v_call: TRBV2

cdr3_nt: TGTGCCAGCAGCTCCCAACCCGGGACAGGGGTCGGGGAGCTGTTTTTT
cdr3_aa: CASSSQPGTGVGELFF
clone_size: once
d_call: TRBD1
j_call: TRBJ2-2
v_call: TRBV7-9

cdr3_nt: TGCAGCGTTGATGGCGCGGACGGCCTCTCCTACGAGCAGTACTTC
cdr3_aa: CSVDGADGLSYEQYF
clone_size: once
d_call: .
j_call: TRBJ2-7
v_call: TRBV29-1

cdr3_nt: TGTGCCAGCAGTCCCGGGATTAACTATGGCTACACCTTC
cdr3_aa: CASSPGINYGYTF
clone_size: .
d_call: .
j_call: TRBJ1-2
v_call: TRBV28

cdr3_nt: TGTGTCAGCAGCGTAGCGACTAGCGGGCACAATGAGCAGTTCTTC
cdr3_aa: CVSSVATSGHNEQFF
clone_size: .
d_call: TRBD2
j_call: TRBJ2-1
v_call: TRBV9

cdr3_nt: TGTGCCTGGAGCCACGGGGGGTCTAATGAAAAACTGTTTTTT
cdr3_aa: CAWSHGGSNEKLFF
clone_size: .
d_call: .
j_call: TRBJ1-4
v_call: TRBV30

cdr3_nt: TGCGCAGCCGGAACGAATACCGAGTTAGCGCTGCAGGTTAACACTGAAGCTTTCTTT
cdr3_aa: CAAGTNTELALQVNTEAFF
clone_size: .
d_call: .
j_call: TRBJ1-1
v_call: TRBV5-1

cdr3_nt: TGCGCCAGCAGTTTTAGGACAGGGGCCGACACTGAAGCTTTCTTT
cdr3_aa: CASSFRTGADTEAFF
clone_size: .
d_call: TRBD1
j_call: TRBJ1-1
v_call: TRBV5-1

cdr3_nt: TGTGCCATCAGTCCCGGGACAGGGGGCAATCAGCCCCAGCATTTT
cdr3_aa: CAISPGTGGNQPQHF
clone_size: .
d_call: TRBD1
j_call: TRBJ1-5
v_call: TRBV10-3

cdr3_nt: TGTGCCAGCAGTTTTGTCAGGGGTAATAACTATGGCTACACCTTC
cdr3_aa: CASSFVRGNNYGYTF
clone_size: .
d_call: .
j_call: TRBJ1-2
v_call: TRBV28

cdr3_nt: TGTGCCAGCACCCATCCTTTCTACGAGCAGTACTTC
cdr3_aa: CASTHPFYEQYF
clone_size: .
d_call: .
j_call: TRBJ2-7
v_call: TRBV11-2

cdr3_nt: TGTGCCAGCAGGCTAGCGGTATTCTACAATGAGCAGTTCTTC
cdr3_aa: CASRLAVFYNEQFF
clone_size: .
d_call: TRBD2
j_call: TRBJ2-1
v_call: TRBV6-5

cdr3_nt: TGTGCCAGCAGCTTGCTAGCGGGTACGCAGTATTTT
cdr3_aa: CASSLLAGTQYF
clone_size: few
d_call: TRBD2
j_call: TRBJ2-3
v_call: TRBV6-5